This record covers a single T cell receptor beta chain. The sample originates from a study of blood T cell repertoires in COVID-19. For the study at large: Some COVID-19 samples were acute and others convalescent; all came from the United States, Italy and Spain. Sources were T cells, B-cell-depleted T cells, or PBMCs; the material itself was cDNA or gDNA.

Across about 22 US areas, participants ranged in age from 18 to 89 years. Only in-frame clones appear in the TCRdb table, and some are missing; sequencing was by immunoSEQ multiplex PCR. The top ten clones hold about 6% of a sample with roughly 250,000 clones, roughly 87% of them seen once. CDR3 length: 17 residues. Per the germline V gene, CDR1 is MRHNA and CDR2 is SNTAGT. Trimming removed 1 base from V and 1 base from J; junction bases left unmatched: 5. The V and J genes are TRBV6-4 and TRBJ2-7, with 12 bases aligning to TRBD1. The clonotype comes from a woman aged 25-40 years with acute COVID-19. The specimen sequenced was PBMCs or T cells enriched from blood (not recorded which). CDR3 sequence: CASSDWGQGAPSYEQYF. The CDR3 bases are TGTGCCAGCAGTGACTGGGGACAGGGGGCGCCTTCCTACGAGCAGTACTTC.